This T cell receptor beta chain was retrieved from a study of breast tumors, draining lymph nodes, adjacent tissues. Breast cancer patients provided tissue from their axillary draining lymph nodes. TCRdb itself ran the multiplex PCR reads through MiXCR, one entry per CDR3 protein. The sample lists fewer than 250,000 distinct CDR3 sequences, roughly 32% occurring once. The germline CDR1 and CDR2 sequences are DFQATT and SNEGSKA (reference sequence). CDR3 size: 12 residues. V lost 5 bases, J lost 5 bases, and 7 bases lay in between. On this clonotype: Its target is unknown.

Overall study results and limits: Findings are consistent with lymph node origin and intratumoral expansion of most tumor T cells. Compared with lymph nodes, tumors were less diverse; compared with nontumor tissue, more. The lymph node origin of tumor T cells was framed as consistent with a hypothesis, not demonstrated.

This sequence joins TRBV20-1 and TRBJ1-6; D might be TRBD1 (6 bases). Input material: axillary lymph node tissue. This clonotype was obtained from a female donor with breast cancer. Some clones in this sample may be carry-over from other donors' samples. The CDR3 protein is CSAAGDNSPLHF. DNA for the CDR3: TGCAGTGCTGCAGGGGATAATTCACCCCTCCACTTT.